This T cell receptor (beta chain) was captured by sequencing in a study of molecular identifiers for immune sequencing clone quantification. The V and J ends lost 6 bases and 1 base respectively, with 9 bases between them. The CDR3 runs 12 residues. Per the germline V gene, CDR1 is SQVTM and CDR2 is ANQGSEA. Comments on this clonotype: Its antigen is undetermined. A much larger clone lies a single base off, so this may be a read error.

General observations from the study: Highly expanded clones may be undercounted when identical TCR molecules share barcodes.

TCRdb processed the PCR reads anew with MiXCR; each CDR3 protein has one entry. The sample records approximately 320,000 distinct CDR3 sequences, roughly a quarter being singletons. The genes are TRBV29-1 and TRBJ2-5; D gene ambiguous. The sample comprised naive CD8+ T cells from blood, with Jurkat cell RNA spiked in. The subset: FACS-sorted CD8+CD4-CCR7+CD45RA+ naive T cells. The TCR originated in a human donor in good health. Some libraries in this study had Jurkat cell RNA spiked in. The CDR3 sequence: CSVEDGQETQYF. Here the CDR3 DNA reads TGCAGCGTCGAGGACGGCCAAGAGACCCAGTACTTC.